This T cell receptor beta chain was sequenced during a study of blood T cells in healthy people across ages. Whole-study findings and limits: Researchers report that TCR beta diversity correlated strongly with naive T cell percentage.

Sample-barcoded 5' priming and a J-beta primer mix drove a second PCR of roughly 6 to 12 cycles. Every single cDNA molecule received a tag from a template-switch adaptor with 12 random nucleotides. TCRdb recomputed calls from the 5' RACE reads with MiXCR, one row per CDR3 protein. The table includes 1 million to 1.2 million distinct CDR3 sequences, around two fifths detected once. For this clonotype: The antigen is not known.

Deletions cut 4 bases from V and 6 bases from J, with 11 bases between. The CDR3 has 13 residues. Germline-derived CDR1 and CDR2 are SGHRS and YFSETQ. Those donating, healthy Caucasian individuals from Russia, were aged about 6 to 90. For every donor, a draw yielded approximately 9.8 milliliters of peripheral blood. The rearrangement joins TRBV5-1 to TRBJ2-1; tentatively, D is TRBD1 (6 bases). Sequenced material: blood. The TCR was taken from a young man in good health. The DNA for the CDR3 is TGCGCCAGCAGCGGGGGCCTCTCCAATGAGCAGTTCTTC. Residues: CASSGGLSNEQFF.